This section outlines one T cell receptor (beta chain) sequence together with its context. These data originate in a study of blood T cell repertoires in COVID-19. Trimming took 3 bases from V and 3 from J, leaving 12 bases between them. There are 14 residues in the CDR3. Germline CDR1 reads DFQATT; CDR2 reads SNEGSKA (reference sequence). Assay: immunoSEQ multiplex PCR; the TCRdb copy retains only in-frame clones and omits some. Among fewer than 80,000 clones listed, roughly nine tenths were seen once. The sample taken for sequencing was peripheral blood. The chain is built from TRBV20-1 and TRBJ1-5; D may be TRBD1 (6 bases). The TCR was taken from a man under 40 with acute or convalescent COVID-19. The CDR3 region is CSASAGAHNQPQHF. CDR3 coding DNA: TGCAGTGCTAGTGCAGGGGCGCACAATCAGCCCCAGCATTTT.